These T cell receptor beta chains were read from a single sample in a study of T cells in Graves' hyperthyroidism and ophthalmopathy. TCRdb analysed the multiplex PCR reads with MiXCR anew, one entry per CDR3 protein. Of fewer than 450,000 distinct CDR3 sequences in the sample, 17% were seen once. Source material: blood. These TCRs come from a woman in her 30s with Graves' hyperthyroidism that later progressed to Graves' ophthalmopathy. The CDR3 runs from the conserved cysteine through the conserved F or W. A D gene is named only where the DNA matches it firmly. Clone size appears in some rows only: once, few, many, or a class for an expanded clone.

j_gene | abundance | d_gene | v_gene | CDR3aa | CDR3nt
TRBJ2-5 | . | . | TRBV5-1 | CASSFTQGTETQYF | TGCGCCAGCAGCTTTACCCAGGGGACAGAGACCCAGTACTTC
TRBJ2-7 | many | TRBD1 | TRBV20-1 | CSARDPGQGSLLYEQYF | TGCAGTGCTAGAGATCCTGGACAGGGGTCCCTTCTCTACGAGCAGTACTTC
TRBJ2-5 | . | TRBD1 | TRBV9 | CASSVGPTGTETQYF | TGTGCCAGCAGCGTAGGCCCGACAGGGACAGAGACCCAGTACTTC
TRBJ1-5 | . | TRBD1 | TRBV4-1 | CASSLWAGGGNQPQHF | TGCGCCAGCAGTTTATGGGCAGGGGGCGGCAATCAGCCCCAGCATTTT
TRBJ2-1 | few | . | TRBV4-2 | CASSQALATLEQFF | TGTGCCAGCAGCCAAGCCCTAGCTACCCTTGAGCAGTTCTTC
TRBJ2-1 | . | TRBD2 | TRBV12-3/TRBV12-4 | CASTPSGRALNEQFF | TGTGCCAGCACCCCGAGCGGGAGGGCCCTGAATGAGCAGTTCTTC
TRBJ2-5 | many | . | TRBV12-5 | CASGLDGRDGGTQYF | TGTGCTAGTGGTTTGGACGGACGGGACGGTGGGACCCAGTACTTC
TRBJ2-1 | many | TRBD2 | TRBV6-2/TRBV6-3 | CASSYSVGSGGSYNEQFF | TGTGCCAGCAGTTACTCGGTTGGTAGCGGGGGGTCCTACAATGAGCAGTTCTTC
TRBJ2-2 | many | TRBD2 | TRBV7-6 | CASSSPTSGYTGELFF | TGTGCCAGCAGCTCACCGACTAGCGGCTACACCGGGGAGCTGTTTTTT
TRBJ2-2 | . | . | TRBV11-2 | CASSLSTTNTGELFF | TGTGCCAGCAGCTTATCGACTACGAACACCGGGGAGCTGTTTTTT
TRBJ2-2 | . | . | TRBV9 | CASSGETSVSFGELFF | TGTGCCAGCAGCGGGGAGACCTCCGTTTCCTTCGGGGAGCTGTTTTTT
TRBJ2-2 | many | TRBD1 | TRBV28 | CASSPRTGFKTGELFF | TGTGCCAGCAGTCCCAGGACAGGGTTCAAAACCGGGGAGCTGTTTTTT
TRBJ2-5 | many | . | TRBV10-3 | CAISEIEGTQYF | TGTGCCATCAGTGAGATTGAGGGGACCCAGTACTTC
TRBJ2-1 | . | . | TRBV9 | CASTLRTGARSYNEQFF | TGTGCCAGCACCCTCCGTACGGGGGCCCGCTCCTACAATGAGCAGTTCTTC
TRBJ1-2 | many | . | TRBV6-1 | CASSEGTAYGYTF | TGTGCCAGCAGTGAAGGGACAGCCTATGGCTACACCTTC
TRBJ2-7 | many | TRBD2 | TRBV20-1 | CSARDYGGFGRLGSYEQYF | TGCAGTGCTAGAGATTACGGGGGGTTCGGTAGGTTGGGGAGCTACGAGCAGTACTTC
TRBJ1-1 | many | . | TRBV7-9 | CASSFYQMTDTEAFF | TGTGCCAGCAGCTTTTATCAGATGACAGACACTGAAGCTTTCTTT
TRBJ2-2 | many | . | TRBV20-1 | CSARVPRGTGELFF | TGCAGTGCTAGAGTACCTAGGGGCACCGGGGAGCTGTTTTTT
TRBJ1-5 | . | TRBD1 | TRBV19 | CASGDRFGQPQHF | TGTGCCAGTGGGGACAGATTTGGTCAGCCCCAGCATTTT
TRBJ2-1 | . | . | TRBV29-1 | CSVGGGEQFF | TGCAGCGTTGGAGGTGGTGAGCAGTTCTTC
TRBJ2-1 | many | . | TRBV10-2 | CASSRTDNEQFF | TGCGCCAGCAGCCGGACGGACAATGAGCAGTTCTTC
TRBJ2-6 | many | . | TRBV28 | CASSSFETSASGANVLTF | TGTGCCAGCAGTTCTTTCGAAACCTCGGCGTCTGGGGCCAACGTCCTGACTTTC
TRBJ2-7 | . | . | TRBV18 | CASSPLPTVAYEQYF | TGTGCCAGCTCCCCATTACCGACAGTTGCCTACGAGCAGTACTTC
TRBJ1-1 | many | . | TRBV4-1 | CASSQVVPRGFGTEAFF | TGCGCCAGCAGCCAAGTCGTCCCTCGAGGTTTCGGCACTGAAGCTTTCTTT
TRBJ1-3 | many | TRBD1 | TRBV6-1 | CASSEVGTGIRGNTIYF | TGTGCCAGCAGTGAAGTGGGGACAGGGATCCGAGGAAACACCATATATTTT
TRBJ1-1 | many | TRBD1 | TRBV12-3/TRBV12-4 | CASSQGQAINYDTEAFF | TGTGCCAGCAGCCAAGGACAGGCGATAAACTACGACACTGAAGCTTTCTTT
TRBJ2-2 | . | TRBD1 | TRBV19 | CASSTTGVGGELFF | TGTGCCAGTAGTACTACAGGGGTCGGCGGGGAGCTGTTTTTT
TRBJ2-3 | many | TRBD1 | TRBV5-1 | CASSLQGPDTDTQYF | TGCGCCAGCAGCTTACAGGGGCCTGACACAGATACGCAGTATTTT
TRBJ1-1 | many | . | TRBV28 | CASSLTGRNTEAFF | TGTGCCAGCAGTTTAACAGGGCGCAACACTGAAGCTTTCTTT
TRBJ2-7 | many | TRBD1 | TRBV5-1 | CASSPDRGLLTYEQYF | TGCGCCAGCAGCCCCGACAGGGGTTTGCTGACCTACGAGCAGTACTTC
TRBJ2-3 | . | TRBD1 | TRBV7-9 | CASSLPRDRVSVATDTQYF | TGTGCCAGCAGCCTGCCGAGGGACAGGGTTTCGGTAGCGACAGATACGCAGTATTTT
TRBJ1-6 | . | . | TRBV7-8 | CASSLRTASNSPLHF | TGTGCCAGCAGCTTAAGGACAGCTTCTAATTCACCCCTCCACTTT
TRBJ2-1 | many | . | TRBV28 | CASSLQGRFGNEQFF | TGTGCCAGCAGTTTGCAGGGGCGCTTTGGAAATGAGCAGTTCTTC
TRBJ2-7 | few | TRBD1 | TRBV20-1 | CSAPDRTGFSYEQYF | TGCAGTGCTCCGGACCGGACAGGTTTTTCCTACGAGCAGTACTTC
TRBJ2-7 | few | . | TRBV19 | CASSSTPNAYEQYF | TGTGCCAGTAGTAGTACGCCGAATGCCTACGAGCAGTACTTC
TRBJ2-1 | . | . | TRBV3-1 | CASSQDLLVADEQFF | TGTGCCAGCAGCCAGGACCTTTTAGTGGCGGACGAGCAGTTCTTC
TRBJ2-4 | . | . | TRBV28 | CASSLGRIGKNIQYF | TGTGCCAGCAGTTTAGGGCGGATAGGCAAAAACATTCAGTACTTC
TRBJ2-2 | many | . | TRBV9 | CASSSGREFDTGELFF | TGTGCCAGCAGCTCAGGTCGGGAGTTCGACACCGGGGAGCTGTTTTTT
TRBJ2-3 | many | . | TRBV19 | CASSIQEPDSYHRSTDTQYF | TGTGCCAGTAGTATACAGGAGCCAGACTCCTATCATCGCAGCACAGATACGCAGTATTTT
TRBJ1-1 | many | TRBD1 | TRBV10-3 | CAISERQGVNTEAFF | TGTGCCATCAGTGAAAGGCAGGGGGTCAACACTGAAGCTTTCTTT
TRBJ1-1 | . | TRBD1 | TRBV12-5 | CASAQTGGGTEAFF | TGTGCTAGTGCCCAGACAGGGGGCGGTACTGAAGCTTTCTTT
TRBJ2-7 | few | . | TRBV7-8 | CASSQQPPKQYF | TGTGCCAGCAGCCAACAGCCGCCGAAGCAGTACTTC
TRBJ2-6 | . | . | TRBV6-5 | CASSYSRISSGANVLTF | TGTGCCAGCAGTTACTCCCGAATAAGCTCTGGGGCCAACGTCCTGACTTTC
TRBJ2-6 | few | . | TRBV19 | CASTGFGDSGANVLTF | TGTGCCAGTACAGGTTTTGGGGACTCTGGGGCCAACGTCCTGACTTTC
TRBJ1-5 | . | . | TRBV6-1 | CVSSEGHVDQPQHF | TGTGTCAGCAGTGAAGGACACGTTGATCAGCCCCAGCATTTT
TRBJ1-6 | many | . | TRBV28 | CASSLSFNPMGYNSPLHF | TGTGCCAGCAGTTTATCATTTAACCCTATGGGGTATAATTCACCCCTCCACTTT
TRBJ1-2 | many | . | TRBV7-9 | CASSLGFEGRGYTF | TGTGCCAGCAGCTTAGGATTTGAGGGTCGTGGCTACACCTTC
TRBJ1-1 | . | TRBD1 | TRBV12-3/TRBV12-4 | CASRAQGTTEAFF | TGTGCCAGCAGGGCACAGGGGACCACTGAAGCTTTCTTT
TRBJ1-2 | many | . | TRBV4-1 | CASSQEGSTAQVFGYTF | TGCGCCAGCAGCCAAGAGGGTTCCACAGCCCAGGTCTTTGGCTACACCTTC
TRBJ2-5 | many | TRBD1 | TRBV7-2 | CASSLGTGMIGETQYF | TGTGCCAGCAGCTTAGGGACAGGGATGATAGGAGAGACCCAGTACTTC
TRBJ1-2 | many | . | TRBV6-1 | CASSYFTESYGYTF | TGTGCCAGCAGCTATTTTACAGAATCTTATGGCTACACCTTC
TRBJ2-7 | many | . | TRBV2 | CASSVSLSTYEQYF | TGTGCCAGCAGTGTCAGCTTGAGTACCTACGAGCAGTACTTC
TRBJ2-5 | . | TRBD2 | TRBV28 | CASSKGLAGVKETQYF | TGTGCCAGCAGTAAAGGACTAGCGGGAGTAAAAGAGACCCAGTACTTC